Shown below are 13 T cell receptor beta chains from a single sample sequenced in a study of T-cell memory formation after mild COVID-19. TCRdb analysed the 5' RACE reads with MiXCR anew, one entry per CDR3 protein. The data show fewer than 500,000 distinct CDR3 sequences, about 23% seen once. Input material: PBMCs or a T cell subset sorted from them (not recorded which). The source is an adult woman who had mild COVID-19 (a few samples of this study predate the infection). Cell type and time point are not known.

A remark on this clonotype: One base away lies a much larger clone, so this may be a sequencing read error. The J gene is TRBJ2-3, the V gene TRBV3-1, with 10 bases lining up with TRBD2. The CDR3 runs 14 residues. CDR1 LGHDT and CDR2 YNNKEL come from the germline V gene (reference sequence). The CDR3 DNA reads TGTGCCAGCAGCCAGGGACTAGCGACAGATACGAAGTATTTT. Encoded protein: CASSQGLATDTKYF.

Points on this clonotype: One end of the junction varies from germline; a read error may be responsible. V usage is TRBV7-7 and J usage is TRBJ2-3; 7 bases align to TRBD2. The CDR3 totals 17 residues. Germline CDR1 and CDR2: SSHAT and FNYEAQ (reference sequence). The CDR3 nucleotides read TGTGCTAGCAGCCACACTGGGGGGGACGCGTGCACAGATACTCAGTATTTT. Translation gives CASSHTGGDACTDTQYF.

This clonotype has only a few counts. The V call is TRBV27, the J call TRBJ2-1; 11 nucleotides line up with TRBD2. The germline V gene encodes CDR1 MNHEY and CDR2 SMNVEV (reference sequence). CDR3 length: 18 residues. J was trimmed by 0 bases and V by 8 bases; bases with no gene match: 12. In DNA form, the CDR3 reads TGTGCCAGCCTATCCCCGACTAGCGGGATTATCTCCTACAATGAGCAGTTCTTC. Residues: CASLSPTSGIISYNEQFF.

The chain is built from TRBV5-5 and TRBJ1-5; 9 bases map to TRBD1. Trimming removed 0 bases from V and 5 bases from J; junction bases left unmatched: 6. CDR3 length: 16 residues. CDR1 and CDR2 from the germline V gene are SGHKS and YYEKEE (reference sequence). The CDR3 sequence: CASSLGDRGSYQPQHF. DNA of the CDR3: TGTGCCAGCAGCTTGGGAGACAGGGGGTCTTATCAGCCCCAGCATTTT.

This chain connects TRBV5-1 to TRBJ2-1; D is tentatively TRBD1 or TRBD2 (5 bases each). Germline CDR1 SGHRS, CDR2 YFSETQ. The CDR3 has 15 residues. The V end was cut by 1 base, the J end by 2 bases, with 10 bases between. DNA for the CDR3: TGCGCCAGCAGCTTGAGGGACGTAGCCTACAATGAGCAGTTCTTC. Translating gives CASSLRDVAYNEQFF.

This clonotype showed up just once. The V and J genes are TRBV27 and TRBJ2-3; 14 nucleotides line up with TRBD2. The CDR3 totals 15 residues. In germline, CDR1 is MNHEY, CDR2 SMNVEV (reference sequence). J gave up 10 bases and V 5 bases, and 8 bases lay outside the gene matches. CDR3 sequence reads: CASSAQTSGRAAQYF. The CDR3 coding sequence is TGTGCCAGCAGTGCCCAGACTAGCGGGAGGGCCGCGCAGTATTTT.

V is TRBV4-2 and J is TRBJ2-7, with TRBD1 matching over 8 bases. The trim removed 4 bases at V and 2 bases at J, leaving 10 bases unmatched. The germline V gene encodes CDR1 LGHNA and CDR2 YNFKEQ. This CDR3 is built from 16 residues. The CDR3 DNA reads TGTGCCAGCAGCCCAGGGGGCACAGGGAGGCCCTACGAGCAGTACTTC. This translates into CASSPGGTGRPYEQYF.

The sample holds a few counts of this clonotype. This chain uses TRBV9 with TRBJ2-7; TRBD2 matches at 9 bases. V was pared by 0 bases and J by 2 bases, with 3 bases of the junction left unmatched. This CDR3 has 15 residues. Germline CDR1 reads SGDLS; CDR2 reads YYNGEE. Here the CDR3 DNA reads TGTGCCAGCAGCGTAGGAGCTAGCGGGACCTACGAGCAGTACTTC. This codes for CASSVGASGTYEQYF.

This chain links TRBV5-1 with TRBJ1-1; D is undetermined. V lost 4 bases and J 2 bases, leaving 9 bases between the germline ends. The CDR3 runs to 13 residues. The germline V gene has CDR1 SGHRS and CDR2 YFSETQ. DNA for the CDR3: TGCGCCAGCAGCCTCATTGTAAACACTGAAGCTTTCTTT. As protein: CASSLIVNTEAFF.

CDR3 region: CASSLVMASGTYNEQFF. The DNA of the CDR3 is TGTGCCAGCAGCTTAGTAATGGCTAGCGGGACCTACAATGAGCAGTTCTTC. The chain couples TRBV11-3 to TRBJ2-1; 9 positions agree with TRBD2. Trimming took 1 base from V and 2 from J; bases not matched to a gene: 6. The CDR3 runs 17 residues. In germline, CDR1 is SGHNT, CDR2 YENEEA.

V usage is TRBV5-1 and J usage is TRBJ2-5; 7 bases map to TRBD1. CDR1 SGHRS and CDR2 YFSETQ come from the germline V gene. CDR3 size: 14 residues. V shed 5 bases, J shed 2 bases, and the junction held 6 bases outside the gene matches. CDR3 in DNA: TGCGCCAGCAGACCGCAGGGGGAACAAGAGACCCAGTACTTC. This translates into CASRPQGEQETQYF.

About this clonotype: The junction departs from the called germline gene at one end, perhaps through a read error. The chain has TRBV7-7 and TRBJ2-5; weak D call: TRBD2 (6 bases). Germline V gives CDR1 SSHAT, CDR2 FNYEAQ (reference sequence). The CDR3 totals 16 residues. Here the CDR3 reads CASSSGELAPQETQYF. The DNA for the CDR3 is TGTGCTAGCAGCTCCGGCGAGCTAGCGCCTCAAGAGACCCAGTACTTC.

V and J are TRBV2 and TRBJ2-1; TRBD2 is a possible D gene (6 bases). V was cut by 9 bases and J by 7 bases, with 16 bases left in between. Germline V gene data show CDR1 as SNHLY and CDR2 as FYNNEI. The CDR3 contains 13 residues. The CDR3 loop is CARGAGTLNEQFF. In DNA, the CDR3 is TGTGCCAGAGGGGCCGGGACTTTGAATGAGCAGTTCTTC.